The table lists the clone carrying this TCR beta chain with a count of one. Its specificity is not known. These data come from a study of cytomegalovirus exposure and HLA in healthy donors. The wider study: An analysis done earlier identified almost 120 million unique TCR beta sequences from around 180 million T cells.

V was trimmed by 3 bases and J by 1 base, leaving 12 bases between them. There are 15 residues in the CDR3. Per the germline V gene, CDR1 is KGHSH and CDR2 is LQKENI. The PCR ran on 60 Vbeta and 13 Jbeta primers. Per the original data handling: An analysis that came later counted some 80 million unique TCR beta chains, approximately 10 million shared. Produced via immunoSEQ multiplex PCR; TCRdb's table is partial and in-frame only. From that table come the V and J calls and clone size; the DNA was used to work out D and trimming. The data contain fewer than 140,000 clones, under 80% of them singletons. Study findings and constraints: Follow-up analysis later connected one missense variant in DCLRE1C with trimming of TCR beta V- and J-genes.

The receptor was derived from a man in his sixties in good health and CMV-seronegative. Material for sequencing was PBMCs. The chain joins TRBV18 to TRBJ1-1; D is possibly TRBD1 (5 bases). The CDR3 region has the DNA TGTGCCAGCTCACCCCGAGGCAGGGAGAACACTGAAGCTTTCTTT. Its translation: CASSPRGRENTEAFF.